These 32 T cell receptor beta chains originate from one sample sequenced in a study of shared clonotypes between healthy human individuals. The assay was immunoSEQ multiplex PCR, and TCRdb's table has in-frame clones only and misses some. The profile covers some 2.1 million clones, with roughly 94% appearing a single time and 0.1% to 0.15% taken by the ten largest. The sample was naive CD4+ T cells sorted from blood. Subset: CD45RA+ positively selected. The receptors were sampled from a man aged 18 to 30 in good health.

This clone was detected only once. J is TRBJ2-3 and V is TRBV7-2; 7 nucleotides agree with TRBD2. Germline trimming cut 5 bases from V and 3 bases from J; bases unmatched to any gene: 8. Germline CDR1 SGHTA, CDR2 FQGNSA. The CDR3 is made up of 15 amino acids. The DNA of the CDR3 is TGTGCCAGCAGCCCCACTAGCGAAGGTACAGATACGCAGTATTTT. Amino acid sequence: CASSPTSEGTDTQYF.

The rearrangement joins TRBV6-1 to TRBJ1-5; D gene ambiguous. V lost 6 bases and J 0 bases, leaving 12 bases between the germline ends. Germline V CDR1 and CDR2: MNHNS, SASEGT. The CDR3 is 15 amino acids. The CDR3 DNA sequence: TGTGCCAGCAGAGACTATACCGGTAGCAATCAGCCCCAGCATTTT. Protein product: CASRDYTGSNQPQHF.

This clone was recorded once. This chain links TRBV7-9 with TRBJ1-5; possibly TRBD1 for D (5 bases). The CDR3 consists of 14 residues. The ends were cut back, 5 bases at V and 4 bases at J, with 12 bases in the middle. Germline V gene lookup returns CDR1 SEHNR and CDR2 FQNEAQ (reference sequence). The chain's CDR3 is CASSPRDGNQPQHF. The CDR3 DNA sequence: TGTGCCAGCAGCCCGCGGGACGGTAATCAGCCCCAGCATTTT.

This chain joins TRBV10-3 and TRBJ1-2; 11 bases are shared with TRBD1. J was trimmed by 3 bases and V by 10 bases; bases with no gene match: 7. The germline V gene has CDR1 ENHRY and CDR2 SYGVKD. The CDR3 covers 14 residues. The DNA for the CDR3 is TGTGCCACATGGGACAGGGGGTATGACTATGGCTACACCTTC. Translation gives CATWDRGYDYGYTF.

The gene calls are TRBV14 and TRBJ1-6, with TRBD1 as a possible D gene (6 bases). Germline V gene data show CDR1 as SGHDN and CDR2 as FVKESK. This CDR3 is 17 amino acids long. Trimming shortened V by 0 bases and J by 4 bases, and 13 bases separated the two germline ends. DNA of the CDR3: TGTGCCAGCAGCCAAGATCTTGGCAGGGGATATAATTCACCCCTCCACTTT. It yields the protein CASSQDLGRGYNSPLHF.

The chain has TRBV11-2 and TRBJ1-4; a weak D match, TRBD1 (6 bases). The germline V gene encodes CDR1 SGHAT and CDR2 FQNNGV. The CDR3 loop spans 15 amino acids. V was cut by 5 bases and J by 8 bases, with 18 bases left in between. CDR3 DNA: TGTGCCAGCAGCCGCGGCGACAGGTCGAGCGAAAAACTGTTTTTT. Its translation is CASSRGDRSSEKLFF.

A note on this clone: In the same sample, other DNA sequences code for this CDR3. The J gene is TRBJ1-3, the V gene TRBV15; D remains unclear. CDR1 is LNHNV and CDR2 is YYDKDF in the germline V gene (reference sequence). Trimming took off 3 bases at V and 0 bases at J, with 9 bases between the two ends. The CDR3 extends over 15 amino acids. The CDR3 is CATSRDLGSGNTIYF. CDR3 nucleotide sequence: TGTGCCACCAGCAGGGACTTGGGCTCTGGAAACACCATATATTTT.

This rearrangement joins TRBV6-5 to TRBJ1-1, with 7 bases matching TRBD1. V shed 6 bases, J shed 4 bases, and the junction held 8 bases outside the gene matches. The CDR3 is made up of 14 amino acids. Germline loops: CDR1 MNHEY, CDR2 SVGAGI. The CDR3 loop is CASSTDRVGTEAFF. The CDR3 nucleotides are TGTGCCAGCAGCACCGACAGGGTAGGCACTGAAGCTTTCTTT.

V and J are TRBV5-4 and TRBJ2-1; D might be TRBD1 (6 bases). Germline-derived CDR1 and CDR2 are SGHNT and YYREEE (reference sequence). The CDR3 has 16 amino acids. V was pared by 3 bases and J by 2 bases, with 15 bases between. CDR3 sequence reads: CASSYNTGQAYNEQFF. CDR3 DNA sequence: TGTGCCAGCAGCTACAACACAGGGCAGGCCTACAATGAGCAGTTCTTC.

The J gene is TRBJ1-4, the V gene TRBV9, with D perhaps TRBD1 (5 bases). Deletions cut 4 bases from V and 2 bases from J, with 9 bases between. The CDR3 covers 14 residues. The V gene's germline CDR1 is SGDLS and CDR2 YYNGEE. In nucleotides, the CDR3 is TGTGCCAGCAGCCCTCGGGACACTAATGAAAAACTGTTTTTT. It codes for CASSPRDTNEKLFF.

The CDR3 region is CSGYRGFTQYF. The CDR3 region has the DNA TGCAGCGGGTACAGGGGATTTACGCAGTATTTT. The chain couples TRBV29-1 to TRBJ2-3; TRBD1 matches at 7 bases. V was clipped by 7 bases and J by 8 bases; unmatched bases: 6. The germline CDR1 and CDR2 sequences are SQVTM and ANQGSEA. The CDR3 extends over 11 amino acids.

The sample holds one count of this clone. CDR3 region: CSVTGSQEAFF. The CDR3 region has the DNA TGCAGCGTGACAGGGAGCCAAGAAGCTTTCTTT. The chain employs TRBV29-1 and TRBJ1-1; TRBD1 agrees at 7 bases. In germline, CDR1 is SQVTM, CDR2 ANQGSEA. The CDR3 is 11 residues long. The V gene end was trimmed by 6 bases and the J gene end by 8 bases; junction bases not matched to a gene: 6.

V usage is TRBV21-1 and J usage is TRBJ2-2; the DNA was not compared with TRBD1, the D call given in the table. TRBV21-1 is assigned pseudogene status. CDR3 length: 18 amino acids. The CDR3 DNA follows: TGTGCCAGCAGCAAAGAACTAAGTGGGACATCGAACACCGGGGAGCTGTTTTTT. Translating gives CASSKELSGTSNTGELFF.

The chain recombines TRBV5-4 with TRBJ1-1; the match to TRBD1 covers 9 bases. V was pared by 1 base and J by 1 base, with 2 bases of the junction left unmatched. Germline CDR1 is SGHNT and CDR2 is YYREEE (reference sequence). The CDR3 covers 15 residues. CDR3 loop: CASSLTGQGNTEAFF. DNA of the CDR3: TGTGCCAGCAGCTTGACGGGACAGGGGAACACTGAAGCTTTCTTT.

The CDR3 DNA reads as TGCGCCAGCAGCTTGGGGTTCCTGGGCACCGGTGGCTACACCTTC. This encodes CASSLGFLGTGGYTF. The rearrangement uses TRBV5-1 and TRBJ1-2; no definite D call. Deletions cut 0 bases from V and 7 bases from J, with 16 bases between. CDR3 length: 15 residues. CDR1 is SGHRS, CDR2 YFSETQ, per germline.

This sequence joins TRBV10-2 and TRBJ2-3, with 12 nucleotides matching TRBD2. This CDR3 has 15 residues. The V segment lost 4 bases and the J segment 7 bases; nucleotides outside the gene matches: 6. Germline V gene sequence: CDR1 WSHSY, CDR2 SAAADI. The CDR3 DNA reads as TGCGCCAGCAGTGGGTGGACTAGCGGGACTTATACGCAGTATTTT. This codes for CASSGWTSGTYTQYF.

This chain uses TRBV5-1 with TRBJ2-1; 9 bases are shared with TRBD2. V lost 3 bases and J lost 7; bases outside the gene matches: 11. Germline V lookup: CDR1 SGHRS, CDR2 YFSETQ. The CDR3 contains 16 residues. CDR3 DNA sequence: TGCGCCAGCAGCTGGGCGGGAGGGCCCTCGGGGAATGAGCAGTTCTTC. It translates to CASSWAGGPSGNEQFF.

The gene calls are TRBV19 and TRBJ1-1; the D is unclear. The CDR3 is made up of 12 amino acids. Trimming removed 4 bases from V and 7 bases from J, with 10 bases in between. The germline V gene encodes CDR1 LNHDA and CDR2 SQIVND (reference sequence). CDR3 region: CASSTGSHEAFF. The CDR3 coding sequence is TGTGCCAGTAGTACGGGATCACATGAAGCTTTCTTT.

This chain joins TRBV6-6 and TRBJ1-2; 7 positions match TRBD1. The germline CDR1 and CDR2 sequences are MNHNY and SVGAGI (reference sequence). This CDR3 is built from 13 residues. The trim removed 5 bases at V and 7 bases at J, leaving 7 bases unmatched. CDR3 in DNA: TGTGCCAGCAGTGTCCGGGACAGCTTTGGCTACACCTTC. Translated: CASSVRDSFGYTF.

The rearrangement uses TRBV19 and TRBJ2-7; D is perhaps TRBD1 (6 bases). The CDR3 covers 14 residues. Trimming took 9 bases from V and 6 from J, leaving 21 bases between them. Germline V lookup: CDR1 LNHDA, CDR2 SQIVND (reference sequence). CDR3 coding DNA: TGTGCCAGACATTGGACAGTGGCCTCTCCCGAGCAGTACTTC. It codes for CARHWTVASPEQYF.

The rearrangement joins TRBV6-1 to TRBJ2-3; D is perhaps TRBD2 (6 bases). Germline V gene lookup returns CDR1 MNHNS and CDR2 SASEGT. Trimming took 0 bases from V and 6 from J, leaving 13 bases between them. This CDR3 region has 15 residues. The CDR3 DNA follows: TGTGCCAGCAGTGAAGCGCCTCGACGGGGGGATACGCAGTATTTT. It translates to CASSEAPRRGDTQYF.

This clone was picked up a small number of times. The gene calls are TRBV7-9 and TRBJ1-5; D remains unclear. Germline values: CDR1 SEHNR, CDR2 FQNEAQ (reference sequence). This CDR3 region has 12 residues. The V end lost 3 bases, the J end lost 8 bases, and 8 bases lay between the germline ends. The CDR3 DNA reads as TGTGCCAGCAGCTTTCACCCCGAGCCCCAGCATTTT. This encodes CASSFHPEPQHF. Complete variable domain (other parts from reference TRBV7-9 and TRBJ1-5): DTGVSQNPRHKITKRGQNVTFRCDPISEHNRLYWYRQTLGQGPEFLTYFQNEAQLEKSRLLSDRFSAERPKGSFSTLEIQRTEQGDSAMYLCASSFHPEPQHFGDGTRLSIL.

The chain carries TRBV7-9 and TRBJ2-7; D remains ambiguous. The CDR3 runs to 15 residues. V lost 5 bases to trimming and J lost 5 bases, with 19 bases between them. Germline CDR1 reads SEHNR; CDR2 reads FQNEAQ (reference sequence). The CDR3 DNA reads TGTGCCAGCAGCGTTGAGGTCCTTCTCCCTGACGAGCAGTACTTC. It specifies CASSVEVLLPDEQYF.

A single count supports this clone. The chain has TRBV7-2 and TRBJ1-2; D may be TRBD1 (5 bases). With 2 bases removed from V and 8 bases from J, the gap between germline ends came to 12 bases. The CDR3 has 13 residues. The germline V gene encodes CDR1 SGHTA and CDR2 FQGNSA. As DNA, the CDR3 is TGTGCCAGCAGCTTACAGGGAACGGGCGGCTACACCTTC. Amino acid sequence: CASSLQGTGGYTF.

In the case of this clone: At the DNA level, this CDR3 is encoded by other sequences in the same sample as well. CDR3 sequence reads: CASSVDGGEQFF. In DNA, the CDR3 is TGTGCCAGCAGCGTAGACGGGGGGGAGCAGTTCTTC. The chain is built from TRBV9 and TRBJ2-1, with 7 bases identical to TRBD2. Germline lookup yields CDR1 SGDLS and CDR2 YYNGEE. The CDR3 loop spans 12 amino acids. The trim removed 0 bases at V and 10 bases at J, leaving 1 base unmatched.

The CDR3: CAGRDRRMNGYTF. The CDR3 region has the DNA TGTGCCGGCCGGGACCGCCGCATGAATGGCTACACCTTC. This rearrangement joins TRBV6-1 to TRBJ1-2; TRBD1 might be the D (5 bases). The germline V and J ends were trimmed by 11 bases and 6 bases, with 19 bases remaining between them. The germline V gene encodes CDR1 MNHNS and CDR2 SASEGT. This CDR3 spans 13 amino acids.

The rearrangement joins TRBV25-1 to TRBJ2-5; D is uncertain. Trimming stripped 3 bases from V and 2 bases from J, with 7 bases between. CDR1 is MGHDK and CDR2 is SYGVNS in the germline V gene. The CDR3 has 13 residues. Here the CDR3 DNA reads TGTGCCAGCAGTGACCCAAATCAAGAGACCCAGTACTTC. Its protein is CASSDPNQETQYF.

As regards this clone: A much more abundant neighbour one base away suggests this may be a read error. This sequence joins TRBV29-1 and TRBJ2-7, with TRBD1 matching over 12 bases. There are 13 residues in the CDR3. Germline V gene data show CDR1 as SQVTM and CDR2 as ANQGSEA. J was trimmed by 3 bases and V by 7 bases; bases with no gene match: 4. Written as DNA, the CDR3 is TGCAGCGGCGGGGACAGGGGGCACTACGAGCAGTACTTC. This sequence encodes CSGGDRGHYEQYF.

The CDR3 DNA sequence: TGTGCCAGCAGCATAAGTCAGGGGGGCGAGCAGTACTTC. Its protein product is CASSISQGGEQYF. V and J are TRBV7-9 and TRBJ2-7; D may be TRBD1 (7 bases). The CDR3 is 13 residues long. Germline lookup yields CDR1 SEHNR and CDR2 FQNEAQ (reference sequence). Trimming shortened V by 5 bases and J by 6 bases, and 14 bases separated the two germline ends.

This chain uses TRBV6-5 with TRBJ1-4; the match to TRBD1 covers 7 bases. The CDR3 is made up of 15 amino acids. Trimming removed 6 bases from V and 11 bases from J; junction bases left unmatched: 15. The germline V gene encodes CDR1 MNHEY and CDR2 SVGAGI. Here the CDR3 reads CASSLDRTNPLKLFF. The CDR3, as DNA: TGTGCCAGCAGCTTGGACAGGACGAACCCCCTTAAACTGTTTTTT.

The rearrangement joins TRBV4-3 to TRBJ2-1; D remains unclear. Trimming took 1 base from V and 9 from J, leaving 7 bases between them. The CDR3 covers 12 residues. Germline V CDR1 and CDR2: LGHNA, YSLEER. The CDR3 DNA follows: TGCGCCAGCAGCCAAGCCTTCGGTGAGCAGTTCTTC. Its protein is CASSQAFGEQFF.

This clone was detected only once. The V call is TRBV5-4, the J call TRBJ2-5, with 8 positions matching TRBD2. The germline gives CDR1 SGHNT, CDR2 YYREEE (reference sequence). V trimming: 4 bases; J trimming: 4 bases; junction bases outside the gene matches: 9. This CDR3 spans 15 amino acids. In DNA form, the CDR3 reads TGTGCCAGCAGCCCCGGGGGGGCCGCCAGAGAGACCCAGTACTTC. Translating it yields CASSPGGAARETQYF.